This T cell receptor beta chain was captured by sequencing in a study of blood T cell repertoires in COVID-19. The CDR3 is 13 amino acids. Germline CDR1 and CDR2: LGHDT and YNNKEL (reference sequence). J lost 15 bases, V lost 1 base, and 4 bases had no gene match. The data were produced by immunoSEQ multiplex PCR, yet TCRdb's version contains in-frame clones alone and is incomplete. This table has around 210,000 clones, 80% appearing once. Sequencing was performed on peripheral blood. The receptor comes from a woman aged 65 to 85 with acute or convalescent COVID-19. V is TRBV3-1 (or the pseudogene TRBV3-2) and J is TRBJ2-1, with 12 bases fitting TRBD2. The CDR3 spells CASSQVTSGRPFF. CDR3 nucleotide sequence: TGTGCCAGCAGCCAAGTCACTAGCGGGAGGCCGTTCTTC.